This entry describes one T cell receptor beta chain. CDR3 size: 12 residues. The V gene lost 1 base and the J gene lost 3 bases, with 4 bases spanning the gap. Assay used: immunoSEQ multiplex PCR; TCRdb lists only in-frame clones, some missing. The table includes around 120,000 clones, more than 70% detected once. This sample stems from a study of control samples from healthy donors and cancer patients. The genes are TRBV12-3 or TRBV12-4 and TRBJ2-7; D unclear. Sequencing used blood. The origin of this receptor is a man in his forties or fifties in good health. The CDR3 spells CASSLDLYEQYF. The CDR3 region has the DNA TGTGCCAGCAGTTTAGACCTCTACGAGCAGTACTTC.